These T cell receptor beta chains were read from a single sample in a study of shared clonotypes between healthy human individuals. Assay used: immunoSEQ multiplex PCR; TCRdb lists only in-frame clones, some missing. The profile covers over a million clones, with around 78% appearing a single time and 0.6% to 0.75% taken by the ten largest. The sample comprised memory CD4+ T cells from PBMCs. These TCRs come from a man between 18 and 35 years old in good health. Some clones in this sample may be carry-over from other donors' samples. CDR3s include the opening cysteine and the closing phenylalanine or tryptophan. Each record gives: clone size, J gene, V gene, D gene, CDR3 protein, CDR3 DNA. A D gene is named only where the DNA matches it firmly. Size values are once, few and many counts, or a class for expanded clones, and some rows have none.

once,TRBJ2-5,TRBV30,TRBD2,CAWTPRASGRMGETQYF,TGTGCCTGGACCCCTCGGGCTAGCGGGAGAATGGGGGAGACCCAGTACTTC
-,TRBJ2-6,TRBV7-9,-,CASSLSGSGANVLTF,TGTGCCAGCAGCTTGTCGGGGTCTGGGGCCAACGTCCTGACTTTC
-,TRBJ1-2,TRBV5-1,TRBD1,CASSLAPTGGNYGYTF,TGCGCCAGCAGCTTGGCCCCGACAGGGGGGAACTATGGCTACACCTTC
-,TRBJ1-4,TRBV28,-,CASSPAGRDEKLFF,TGTGCCAGCAGCCCAGCGGGGAGGGATGAAAAACTGTTTTTT
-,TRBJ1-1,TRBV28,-,CASSSLPGGRGAEAFF,TGTGCCAGCAGTTCTTTGCCAGGAGGCCGCGGCGCTGAAGCTTTCTTT
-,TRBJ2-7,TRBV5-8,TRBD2,CASSQDSSGYEQYF,TGTGCCAGCAGCCAAGATTCTAGCGGCTACGAGCAGTACTTC
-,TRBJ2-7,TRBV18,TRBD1,CASSRTGFEQYF,TGTGCCAGCTCAAGGACAGGGTTCGAGCAGTACTTC
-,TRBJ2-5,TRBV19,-,CASSSGARETQYF,TGTGCCAGTAGTTCGGGGGCTCGGGAGACCCAGTACTTC
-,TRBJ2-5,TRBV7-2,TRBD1,CASSKTGGGETQYF,TGTGCCAGCAGCAAGACAGGGGGCGGGGAGACCCAGTACTTC
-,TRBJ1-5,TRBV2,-,CASSVLKGNQPQHF,TGTGCCAGCAGTGTTTTAAAGGGAAATCAGCCCCAGCATTTT
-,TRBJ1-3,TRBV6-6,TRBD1,CASSYGTGGPGNTIYF,TGTGCCAGCAGTTACGGGACAGGGGGCCCTGGAAACACCATATATTTT
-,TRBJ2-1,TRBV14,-,CASSQGGLSSYNEQFF,TGTGCCAGCAGCCAAGGGGGCCTCAGCTCCTACAATGAGCAGTTCTTC
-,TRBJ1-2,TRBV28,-,CASSTNSMGFYTF,TGTGCCAGCAGTACGAACTCCATGGGGTTCTACACCTTC
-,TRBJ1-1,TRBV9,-,CASSVGGRANTEAFF,TGTGCCAGCAGCGTAGGGGGAAGGGCGAACACTGAAGCTTTCTTT
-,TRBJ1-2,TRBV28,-,CASSLAFRAPYGYTF,TGTGCCAGCAGTTTGGCTTTCCGGGCCCCCTATGGCTACACCTTC
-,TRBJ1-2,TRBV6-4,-,CASSPWGAGAGYTF,TGTGCCAGCAGTCCCTGGGGGGCAGGGGCTGGCTACACCTTC
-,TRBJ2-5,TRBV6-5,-,CASSLQGGGQETQYF,TGTGCCAGCAGTCTACAGGGGGGGGGCCAAGAGACCCAGTACTTC
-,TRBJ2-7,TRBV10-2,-,CASSEGSKQYF,TGCGCCAGCAGTGAGGGGTCGAAGCAGTACTTC
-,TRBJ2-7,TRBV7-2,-,CASSLNFVYEQYF,TGTGCCAGCAGCTTAAATTTCGTCTACGAGCAGTACTTC
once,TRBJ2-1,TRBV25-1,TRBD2,CASSALGAGGYEQFF,TGTGCCAGCAGCGCGCTCGGAGCGGGAGGGTATGAGCAGTTCTTC
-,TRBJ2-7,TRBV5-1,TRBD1,CASSFGGTGPYEQYF,TGCGCCAGCAGCTTTGGGGGGACAGGACCCTACGAGCAGTACTTC
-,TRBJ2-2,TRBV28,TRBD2,CASTSWGTSGTGELFF,TGTGCCAGCACCTCCTGGGGGACTAGCGGCACCGGGGAGCTGTTTTTT
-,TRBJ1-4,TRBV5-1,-,CASRDLGGSNEKLFF,TGCGCCAGCAGGGACTTAGGGGGATCTAATGAAAAACTGTTTTTT
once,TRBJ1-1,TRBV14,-,CASSHLREGEAFF,TGTGCCAGCAGCCACCTGAGGGAGGGTGAAGCTTTCTTT
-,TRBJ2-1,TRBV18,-,CASSPPSSGANNEQFF,TGTGCCAGCTCACCACCTTCCAGCGGCGCTAACAATGAGCAGTTCTTC
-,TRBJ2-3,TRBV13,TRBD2,CASSPRLAGSTDTQYF,TGTGCCAGCAGCCCTAGACTAGCGGGAAGCACAGATACGCAGTATTTT
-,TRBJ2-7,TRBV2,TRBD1,CASCIDRGGTYEQYF,TGTGCCAGCTGCATAGACAGGGGAGGAACCTACGAGCAGTACTTC
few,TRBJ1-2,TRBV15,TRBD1,CATSIGGTDYGYTF,TGTGCCACCAGCATCGGGGGGACAGACTATGGCTACACCTTC
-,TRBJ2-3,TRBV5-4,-,CASSDHDRNNRAGTDAQYF,TGTGCCAGCAGCGACCACGACAGGAACAATAGAGCTGGCACAGATGCGCAGTATTTT
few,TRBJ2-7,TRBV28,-,CASTPQLVYEQYF,TGTGCCAGCACCCCACAACTTGTCTACGAGCAGTACTTC
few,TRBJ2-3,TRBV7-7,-,CASSLVAGTQYF,TGTGCCAGCAGCTTAGTTGCGGGTACGCAGTATTTT
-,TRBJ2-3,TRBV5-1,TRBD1,CASSGRTGREDTQYF,TGCGCCAGCAGCGGACGGACAGGGCGGGAAGATACGCAGTATTTT
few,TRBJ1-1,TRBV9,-,CASSVWTGNTEAFF,TGTGCCAGCAGCGTGTGGACGGGGAACACTGAAGCTTTCTTT
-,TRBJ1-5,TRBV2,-,CASSFSSGDQPQHF,TGCGCCAGCAGTTTTTCGTCGGGGGATCAGCCCCAGCATTTT
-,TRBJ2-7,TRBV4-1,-,CASSTTDRPYEQYF,TGCGCCAGCAGCACTACCGACCGCCCCTACGAGCAGTACTTC
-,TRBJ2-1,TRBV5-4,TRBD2,CASSSCSGRACNEQFF,TGTGCCAGCAGCTCCTGTAGCGGGAGGGCCTGCAATGAGCAGTTCTTC
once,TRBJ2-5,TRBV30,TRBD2,CAWSPTSGRETQYF,TGTGCCTGGAGTCCAACTAGCGGGAGAGAGACCCAGTACTTC
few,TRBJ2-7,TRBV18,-,CASSPGHGTLGSEQYF,TGTGCCAGCTCGCCAGGACACGGAACCCTGGGTTCCGAGCAGTACTTC
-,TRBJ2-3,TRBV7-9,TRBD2,CASSLRLAGGPPTQYF,TGTGCCAGCAGCTTACGACTAGCGGGAGGCCCCCCGACGCAGTATTTT
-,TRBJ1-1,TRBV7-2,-,CASSMDRSTEAFF,TGTGCCAGCAGCATGGACAGAAGCACTGAAGCTTTCTTT
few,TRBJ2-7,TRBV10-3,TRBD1,CAISETGGYEQYF,TGTGCCATCAGTGAGACAGGGGGCTACGAGCAGTACTTC
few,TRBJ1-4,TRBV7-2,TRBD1,CASSVRTGPGGKLFF,TGTGCCAGCAGCGTCCGGACAGGGCCGGGTGGAAAACTGTTTTTT
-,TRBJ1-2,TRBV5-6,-,CASSLSISYGYTF,TGTGCCAGCAGCTTGAGCATTTCCTATGGCTACACCTTC
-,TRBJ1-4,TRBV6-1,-,CASSESPIGWAEKLFF,TGTGCCAGCAGTGAGTCTCCTATTGGGTGGGCGGAAAAACTGTTTTTT
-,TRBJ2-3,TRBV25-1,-,CASSEPRTGRADTQYF,TGTGCCAGCAGTGAGCCCCGGACAGGGAGGGCAGATACGCAGTATTTT
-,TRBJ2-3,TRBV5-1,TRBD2,CASVKTSVRTDTQYF,TGCGCCAGCGTAAAGACTAGCGTCCGTACAGATACGCAGTATTTT
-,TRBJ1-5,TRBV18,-,CASSPGPYQPQHF,TGTGCCAGCTCACCGGGGCCTTATCAGCCCCAGCATTTT
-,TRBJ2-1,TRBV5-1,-,CASSPGLNYEQFF,TGCGCCAGCAGCCCGGGACTCAACTATGAGCAGTTCTTC
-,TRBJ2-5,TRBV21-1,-,CASSKVPHKGETQYF,TGTGCCAGCAGCAAAGTCCCACACAAGGGGGAGACCCAGTACTTC
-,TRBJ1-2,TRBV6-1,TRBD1,CASILTGVYGYTF,TGTGCCAGCATCCTGACAGGGGTCTATGGCTACACCTTC
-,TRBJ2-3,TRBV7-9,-,CASSLVPGFPDTQYF,TGTGCCAGCAGCTTAGTGCCGGGGTTCCCAGATACGCAGTATTTT
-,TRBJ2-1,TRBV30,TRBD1,CAWMPGQVDNEQFF,TGTGCCTGGATGCCGGGACAGGTAGACAATGAGCAGTTCTTC
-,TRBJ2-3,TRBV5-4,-,CASSPSTDTQYF,TGTGCCAGCAGCCCTAGCACAGATACGCAGTATTTT
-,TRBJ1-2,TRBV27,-,CASSPSGYGYTF,TGTGCCAGCAGCCCATCCGGATATGGCTACACCTTC
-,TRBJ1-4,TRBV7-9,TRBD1,CASSLAPDRSEEGEKLFF,TGTGCCAGCAGCTTAGCGCCGGACAGGTCGGAGGAGGGTGAAAAACTGTTTTTT